The present T cell receptor (beta chain) was sequenced within a study of blood T cell repertoires in COVID-19. Produced via immunoSEQ multiplex PCR; TCRdb's table is partial and in-frame only. The sample includes about 200,000 clones, around 86% of them seen just once. The germline V and J ends were trimmed by 6 bases and 5 bases, with 7 bases remaining between them. Germline V gene sequence: CDR1 SNHLY, CDR2 FYNNEI. The CDR3 has 11 amino acids. The chain has TRBV2 and TRBJ1-1, with D unclear. Sequences were obtained from PBMCs or T cells enriched from blood (not recorded which). This clonotype was obtained from a man aged 35-49 years with acute COVID-19. The CDR3 DNA sequence: TGTGCCAGCAGCCTTTTGACTGAAGCTTTCTTT. This translates into CASSLLTEAFF.